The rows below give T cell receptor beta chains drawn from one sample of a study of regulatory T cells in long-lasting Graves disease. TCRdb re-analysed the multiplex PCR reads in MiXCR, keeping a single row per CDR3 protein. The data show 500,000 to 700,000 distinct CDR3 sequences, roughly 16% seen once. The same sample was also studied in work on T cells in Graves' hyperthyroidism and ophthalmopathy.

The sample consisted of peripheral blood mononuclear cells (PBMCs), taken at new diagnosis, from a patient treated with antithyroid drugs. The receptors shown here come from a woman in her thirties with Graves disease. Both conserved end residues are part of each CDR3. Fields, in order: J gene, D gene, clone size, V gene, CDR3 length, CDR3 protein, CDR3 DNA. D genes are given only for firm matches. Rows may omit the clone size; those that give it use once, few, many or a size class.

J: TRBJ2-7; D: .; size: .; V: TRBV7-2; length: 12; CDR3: CASSQGEHEQYF; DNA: TGCGCCAGCAGCCAAGGTGAACACGAGCAGTACTTC
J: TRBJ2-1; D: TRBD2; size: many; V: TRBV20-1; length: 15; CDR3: CTSIPGLARRGEQFF; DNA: TGCACCTCGATACCGGGACTAGCGAGAAGGGGTGAGCAGTTCTTC
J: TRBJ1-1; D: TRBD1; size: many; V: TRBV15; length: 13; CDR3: CATRKTGDTEAFF; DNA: TGTGCCACCAGGAAAACAGGGGACACTGAAGCTTTCTTT
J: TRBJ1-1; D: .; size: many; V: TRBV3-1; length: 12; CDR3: CAAGRESGEAFF; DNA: TGTGCCGCGGGCAGAGAAAGTGGGGAAGCTTTCTTT
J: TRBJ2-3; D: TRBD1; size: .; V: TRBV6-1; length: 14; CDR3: CASSPDRHADTQYF; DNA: TGTGCCAGCAGTCCGGACAGGCACGCGGATACGCAGTATTTT
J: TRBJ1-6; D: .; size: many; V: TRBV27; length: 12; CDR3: CASSLNNSPLHF; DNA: TGTGCCAGCAGTCTAAATAATTCACCCCTCCACTTT
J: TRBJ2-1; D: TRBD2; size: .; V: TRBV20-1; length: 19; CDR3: CSARGLTGTSGRSINEQFF; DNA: TGCAGTGCTAGAGGCCTTACCGGGACTAGCGGGAGATCTATCAATGAGCAGTTCTTC
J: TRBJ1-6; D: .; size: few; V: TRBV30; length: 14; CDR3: CAWSPGRVNSPLHF; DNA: TGTGCCTGGAGCCCCGGGCGGGTCAATTCACCCCTCCACTTT
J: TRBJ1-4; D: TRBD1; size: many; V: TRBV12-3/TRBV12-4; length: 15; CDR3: CASSEDGTGGEKLFF; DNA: TGTGCCAGCAGCGAAGATGGGACAGGGGGGGAAAAACTGTTTTTT
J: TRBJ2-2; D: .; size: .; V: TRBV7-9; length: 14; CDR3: CASGLGTNTGELFF; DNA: TGTGCCAGTGGACTTGGGACGAACACCGGGGAGCTGTTTTTT
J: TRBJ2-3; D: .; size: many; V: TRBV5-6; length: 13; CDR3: CASRERSTDTQYF; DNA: TGTGCCAGCAGGGAAAGGAGCACAGATACGCAGTATTTT
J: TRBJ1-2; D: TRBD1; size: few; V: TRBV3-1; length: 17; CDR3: CASSQGQGSLLSYGYTF; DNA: TGTGCCAGCAGCCAAGGACAGGGTTCCCTTTTATCATATGGCTACACCTTC
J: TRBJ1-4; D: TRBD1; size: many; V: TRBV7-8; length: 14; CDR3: CASGPGQGNEKLFF; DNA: TGTGCCAGCGGACCGGGACAGGGGAATGAAAAACTGTTTTTT